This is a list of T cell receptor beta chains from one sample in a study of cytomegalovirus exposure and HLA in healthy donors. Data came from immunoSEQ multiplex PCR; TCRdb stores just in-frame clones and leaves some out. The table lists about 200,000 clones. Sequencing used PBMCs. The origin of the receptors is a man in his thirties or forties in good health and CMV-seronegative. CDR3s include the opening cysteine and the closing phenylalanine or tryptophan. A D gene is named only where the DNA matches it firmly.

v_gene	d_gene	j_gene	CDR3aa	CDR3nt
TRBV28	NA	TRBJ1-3	CASSLGAGPFSGNTIYF	TGTGCCAGCAGTTTAGGGGCAGGGCCTTTCTCTGGAAACACCATATATTTT
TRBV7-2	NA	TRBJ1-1	CASSLFGGIEAFF	TGTGCCAGCAGCTTATTCGGGGGTATTGAAGCTTTCTTT
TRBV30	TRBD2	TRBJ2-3	CAWSLQPPTSGGPDTQYF	TGTGCCTGGAGTCTCCAACCTCCGACTAGCGGGGGCCCAGATACGCAGTATTTT
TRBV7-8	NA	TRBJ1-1	CASSLNSGFMNTEAFF	TGTGCCAGCAGCTTAAATTCAGGCTTCATGAACACTGAAGCTTTCTTT
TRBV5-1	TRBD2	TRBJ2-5	CASRSLLAGGQETQYF	TGCGCCAGCAGGTCCCTACTAGCGGGAGGTCAAGAGACCCAGTACTTC
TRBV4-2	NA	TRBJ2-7	CASSLKPGLADASYEQYF	TGTGCCAGCAGCCTCAAGCCGGGCCTAGCAGATGCCTCCTACGAGCAGTACTTC
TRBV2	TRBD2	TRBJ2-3	CASTRTSATDTQYF	TGTGCCAGCACCAGGACTAGCGCAACAGATACGCAGTATTTT
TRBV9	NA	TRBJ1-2	CASSVLQGLNRYTF	TGTGCCAGCAGCGTCTTACAGGGACTAAATCGCTACACCTTC
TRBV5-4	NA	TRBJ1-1	CASSSGGKDTEAFF	TGTGCCAGCAGCTCGGGGGGGAAGGACACTGAAGCTTTCTTT
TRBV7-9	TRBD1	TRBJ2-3	CASSSGQGRDTQYF	TGTGCCAGCAGCTCGGGACAGGGGAGAGATACGCAGTATTTT
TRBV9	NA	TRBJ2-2	CASSDRMTGELFF	TGTGCCAGCAGCGACAGAATGACCGGGGAGCTGTTTTTT
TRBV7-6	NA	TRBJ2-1	CASSFASASSYNEQFF	TGTGCCAGCAGCTTCGCTAGCGCTAGCTCCTACAATGAGCAGTTCTTC
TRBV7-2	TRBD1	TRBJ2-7	CASSSTGGDYEQYF	TGTGCCAGCAGCTCGACAGGGGGCGACTACGAGCAGTACTTC
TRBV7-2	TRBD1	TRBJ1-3	CASRRDRGNTIYF	TGTGCCAGCAGGCGGGACAGGGGAAACACCATATATTTT
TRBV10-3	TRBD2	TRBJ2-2	CATSGGGTSGGTGELFF	TGTGCCACCTCCGGGGGGGGGACTAGCGGGGGCACCGGGGAGCTGTTTTTT
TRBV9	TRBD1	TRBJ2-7	CASSSGTGAYEQYF	TGTGCCAGCAGCTCAGGGACAGGTGCCTACGAGCAGTACTTC
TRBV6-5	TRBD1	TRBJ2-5	CASSYAIGQDQETQYF	TGTGCCAGCAGTTACGCTATCGGACAGGACCAAGAGACCCAGTACTTC
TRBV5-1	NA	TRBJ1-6	CASSLGWAESPLHF	TGCGCCAGCAGCTTGGGGTGGGCTGAGTCACCCCTCCACTTT
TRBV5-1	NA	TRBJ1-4	CASSLDTSEKLFF	TGCGCCAGCAGCTTGGATACGAGCGAAAAACTGTTTTTT
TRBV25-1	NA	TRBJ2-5	CASKRPGGEEQYF	TGTGCCAGCAAACGGCCCGGGGGTGAGGAGCAGTACTTC
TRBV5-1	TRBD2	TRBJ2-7	CASSPGGAYEQYF	TGCGCCAGCAGCCCGGGGGGTGCCTACGAGCAGTACTTC
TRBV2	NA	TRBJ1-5	CASSRTAVSNQPQHF	TGTGCCAGCAGCCGGACAGCCGTAAGCAATCAGCCCCAGCATTTT
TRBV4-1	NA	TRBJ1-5	CASSQGQQFNQPQHF	TGCGCCAGCAGCCAAGGACAGCAATTTAATCAGCCCCAGCATTTT
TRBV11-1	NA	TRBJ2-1	CASSFLNNEQFF	TGTGCCAGCAGCTTTCTGAACAACGAGCAGTTCTTC
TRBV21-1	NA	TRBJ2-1	CAVVYAGQYFSSSYNEQFF	TGTGCCGTCGTTTACGCGGGACAGTACTTTTCAAGCTCCTACAATGAGCAGTTCTTC
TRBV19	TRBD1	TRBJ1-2	CASSIQGAVGYGYTF	TGTGCCAGTAGTATACAGGGGGCTGTTGGCTATGGCTACACCTTC
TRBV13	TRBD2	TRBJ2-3	CASSLGLAGGADTQYF	TGTGCCAGCAGCTTAGGGCTAGCGGGAGGAGCAGATACGCAGTATTTT
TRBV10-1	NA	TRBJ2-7	CASSEIGRGYEQYF	TGCGCCAGCAGTGAGATAGGCAGGGGCTACGAGCAGTACTTC